The sample holds many counts of the clone carrying this TCR beta chain. Antigen specificity is unknown. This specimen belongs to a study of early T cells in non-severe SARS-CoV-2 infection. Study-wide findings and caveats: Using VDJdb, the matching emphasized anti-spike CD8 responses while missing private and CD4 specificities.

V lost 2 bases, J lost 2 bases, and 6 bases stayed unmatched. The CDR3 totals 16 residues. Germline CDR1 and CDR2: MNHEY and SVGEGT. TCRdb re-called the 5' RACE reads through MiXCR, storing one row per CDR3 protein. The repertoire holds 40,000 or so distinct CDR3 sequences, with approximately 5.1% as singletons. This TCR was sampled from an adult who was a healthcare worker with PCR-confirmed SARS-CoV-2 infection or an uninfected control (not recorded which). The specimen comprised whole blood, sampled at baseline. The rearrangement links TRBV6-2 or TRBV6-3 to TRBJ2-1; 7 bases line up with TRBD1. The CDR3 spells CASSYRDRVTYNEQFF. The CDR3 DNA reads TGTGCCAGCAGTTACCGAGACAGGGTGACCTACAATGAGCAGTTCTTC.